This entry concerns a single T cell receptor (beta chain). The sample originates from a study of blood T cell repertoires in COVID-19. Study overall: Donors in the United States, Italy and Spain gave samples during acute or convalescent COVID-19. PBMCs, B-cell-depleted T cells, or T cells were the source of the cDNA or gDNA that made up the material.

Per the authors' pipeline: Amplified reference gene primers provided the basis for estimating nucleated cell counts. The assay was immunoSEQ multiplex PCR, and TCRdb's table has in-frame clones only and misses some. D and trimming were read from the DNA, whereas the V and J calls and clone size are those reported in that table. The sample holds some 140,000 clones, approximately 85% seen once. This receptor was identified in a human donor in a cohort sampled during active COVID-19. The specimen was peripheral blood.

CDR3 region: CASSVTGNDYGYTF. In DNA, the CDR3 is TGTGCCAGCAGCGTGACAGGGAATGACTATGGCTACACCTTC. The chain uses TRBV7-8 and TRBJ1-2; 7 bases are a match to TRBD1. This CDR3 has 14 amino acids. The germline CDR1 and CDR2 sequences are SGHVS and FQNEAQ. With V trimmed by 5 bases and J by 3 bases, 6 bases remained unmatched. Full variable domain (remainder filled in from reference TRBV7-8 and TRBJ1-2): GAGVSQSPRYKVAKRGQDVALRCDPISGHVSLFWYQQALGQGPEFLTYFQNEAQLDKSGLPSDRFFAERPEGSVSTLKIQRTQQEDSAVYLCASSVTGNDYGYTFGSGTRLTVV.